The entry below gives a single T cell receptor beta chain sequence along with its context. Trimming left V 6 bases short and J 4 bases short, with 15 bases between. Germline CDR1 reads MNHEY; CDR2 reads SVGAGI. The CDR3 consists of 15 residues. This record comes from a study of blood T cell repertoires in COVID-19. Here immunoSEQ multiplex PCR was the method, and the copy in TCRdb shows in-frame clones only, minus some. Among about 55,000 clones listed, roughly 87% were seen once. The J gene is TRBJ2-2, the V gene TRBV6-5, with D possibly matching TRBD1 (5 bases). The sequenced material came from peripheral blood. The source is a woman aged 60 to 75 with acute or convalescent COVID-19. The CDR3 reads CASSLTQGSTGELFF. For the CDR3, the DNA is TGTGCCAGCAGCCTGACCCAGGGAAGCACCGGGGAGCTGTTTTTT.